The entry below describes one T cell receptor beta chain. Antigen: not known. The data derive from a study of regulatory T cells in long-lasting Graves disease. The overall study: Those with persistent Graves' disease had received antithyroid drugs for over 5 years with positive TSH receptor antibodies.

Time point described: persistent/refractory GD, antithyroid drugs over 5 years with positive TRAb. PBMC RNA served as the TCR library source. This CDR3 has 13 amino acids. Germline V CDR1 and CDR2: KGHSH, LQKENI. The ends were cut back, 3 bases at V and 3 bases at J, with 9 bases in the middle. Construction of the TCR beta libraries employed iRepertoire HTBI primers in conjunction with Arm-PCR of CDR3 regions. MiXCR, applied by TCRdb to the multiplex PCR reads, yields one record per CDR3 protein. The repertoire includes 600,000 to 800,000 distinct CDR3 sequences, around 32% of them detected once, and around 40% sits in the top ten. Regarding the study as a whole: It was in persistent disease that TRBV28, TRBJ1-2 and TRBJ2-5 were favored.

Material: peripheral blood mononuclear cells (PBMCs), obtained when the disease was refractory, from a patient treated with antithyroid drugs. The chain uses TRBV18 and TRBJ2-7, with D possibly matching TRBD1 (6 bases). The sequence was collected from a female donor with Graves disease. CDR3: CASSPTDSYEQYF. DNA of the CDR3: TGTGCCAGCTCACCGACGGACAGCTACGAGCAGTACTTC.